This passage covers 8 T cell receptor beta chains from one sample sequenced in a study of control samples from healthy donors and cancer patients. Libraries were prepared by immunoSEQ multiplex PCR; TCRdb keeps only in-frame clonotypes and omits some of them. The sample lists 100,000 to 150,000 clones; approximately 92% were seen once. Sequenced material: blood. The receptors derive from a man aged 35 to 55 in good health.

The V call is TRBV27, the J call TRBJ1-1, with D hard to call. Germline values: CDR1 MNHEY, CDR2 SMNVEV (reference sequence). This CDR3 contains 17 residues. Trimming took off 5 bases at V and 4 bases at J, with 23 bases between the two ends. CDR3 DNA: TGTGCCAGCAGTCTCGAACACGGGGTTACACGGGGCACTGAAGCTTTCTTT. Amino acid sequence: CASSLEHGVTRGTEAFF.

The chain carries TRBV5-1 and TRBJ2-2; D gene ambiguous. In germline, CDR1 is SGHRS, CDR2 YFSETQ. Between the trimmed V and J ends, which lost 0 bases and 6 bases, there was a span of 9 bases. The CDR3 has 14 amino acids. The DNA for the CDR3 is TGCGCCAGCAGCTTGGGTCGGGCGGCCGGGGAGCTGTTTTTT. It encodes CASSLGRAAGELFF.

The sample holds a few counts of this clone. V is TRBV24-1 and J is TRBJ2-1; 7 bases align to TRBD1. In germline, CDR1 is KGHDR, CDR2 SFDVKD. J gave up 8 bases and V 6 bases, and 12 bases lay outside the gene matches. The CDR3 loop spans 15 amino acids. This CDR3 reads CATSTTGSAIDEQFF. The CDR3 nucleotides read TGTGCCACCAGTACGACAGGGTCTGCTATCGATGAGCAGTTCTTC.

A single count supports this clone. The rearrangement links TRBV5-1 to TRBJ1-1; 9 bases are shared with TRBD1. The V gene end was trimmed by 1 base and the J gene end by 0 bases; junction bases not matched to a gene: 4. Germline V gives CDR1 SGHRS, CDR2 YFSETQ. The CDR3 has 16 amino acids. CDR3 nucleotides: TGCGCCAGCAGCTTGAGAGGGACAGGGCTGAACACTGAAGCTTTCTTT. Translation: CASSLRGTGLNTEAFF.

The sample holds one count of this clone. This chain connects TRBV18 to TRBJ2-5; 11 bases are shared with TRBD1. V was clipped by 3 bases and J by 5 bases; unmatched bases: 11. Germline V gives CDR1 KGHSH, CDR2 LQKENI. CDR3 length: 17 amino acids. Here the CDR3 DNA reads TGTGCCAGCTCACCCCTCCAGTGGACAGGGGGCGCCGAGACCCAGTACTTC. This codes for CASSPLQWTGGAETQYF.

The CDR3 here is CATDAAGYTF. The CDR3 DNA is TGTGCCACGGACGCGGCGGGCTACACCTTC. The chain is built from TRBV6-5 and TRBJ1-2; D remains unclear. Germline loops: CDR1 MNHEY, CDR2 SVGAGI. The germline V and J ends were trimmed by 10 bases and 8 bases, with 11 bases remaining between them. The CDR3 is 10 amino acids.

The chain employs TRBV29-1 and TRBJ2-7, with a weak D call TRBD2 (6 bases). This CDR3 has 13 amino acids. The V and J ends lost 3 bases and 0 bases respectively, with 9 bases between them. Germline CDR1 SQVTM, CDR2 ANQGSEA. This chain's CDR3 is CSVDWGDSYEQYF. The CDR3 DNA sequence: TGCAGCGTTGATTGGGGGGACTCCTACGAGCAGTACTTC.

This chain joins TRBV14 and TRBJ1-3; no clear D gene. Trimming left V 4 bases short and J 7 bases short, with 5 bases between. The length of the CDR3 is 11 residues. Germline V lookup: CDR1 SGHDN, CDR2 FVKESK. Here the CDR3 reads CASSRENTIYF. CDR3 coding DNA: TGTGCCAGCAGCCGCGAGAACACCATATATTTT.